This T cell receptor (beta chain) originates from a study of CD8+ T cells in alopecia areata. Study in general: Patients in the study were on tofacitinib for 6 to 18 months, then off it for 6 months. Study-wide findings and caveats: Persistence of many expanded lesional clones was seen in scalp and blood during tofacitinib.

With regard to this clone: Its antigen is unknown.

Germline loops: CDR1 KGHSH, CDR2 LQKENI. CDR3 size: 14 residues. V lost 3 bases to trimming and J lost 0 bases; unmatched junction nucleotides: 1. Treatment here: oral pan-JAK inhibitor, 5-10 mg twice daily. Peripheral blood samples and lesional scalp punch biopsies were obtained from alopecia areata patients. RNA was extracted and reverse transcribed into cDNA as the sequencing template. The repertoire was sequenced with immunoSEQ multiplex PCR; TCRdb's copy has only in-frame clones and lacks some. Of about 210,000 clones listed, under 75% are singletons. The rearrangement joins TRBV18 to TRBJ1-1; 7 bases are shared with TRBD1. This TCR came from a human donor with alopecia areata. Material: CD4+ T cells sorted from blood, obtained at week 4, from a patient treated with tofacitinib. The CDR3 sequence: CASSPGQVNTEAFF. The DNA of the CDR3 is TGTGCCAGCTCACCCGGACAGGTGAACACTGAAGCTTTCTTT. The variable domain in full, with the rest retrieved from reference TRBV18 and TRBJ1-1, is NAGVMQNPRHLVRRRGQEARLRCSPMKGHSHVYWYRQLPEEGLKFMVYLQKENIIDESGMPKERFSAEFPKEGPSILRIQQVVRGDSAAYFCASSPGQVNTEAFFGQGTRLTVV.